This section outlines one TCR beta chain sequence together with its context. The antigen is not known. This sample was taken from a study of T cell responses to AZD1222 COVID-19 vaccine. Findings and caveats of the study: Reports indicate that nearly half of spike-specific TCRs are directed at unmutated variant regions. Females made up more of the donors, who were largely white British, and clonal diversity may have come out too low.

CDR1 SNHLY and CDR2 FYNNEI come from the germline V gene. V lost 7 bases to trimming and J lost 9 bases; unmatched junction nucleotides: 8. The CDR3 spans 12 residues. Measured with immunoSEQ multiplex PCR; TCRdb has only the in-frame clones, and not every one. The sample has approximately 180,000 clones; approximately 92% are singletons. The receptor's source is an adult who received the MenACWY meningococcal vaccine as a control. V usage is TRBV2 and J usage is TRBJ2-5; 7 bases are shared with TRBD2. The sample in question was peripheral blood, obtained 28 days after the second dose of the MenACWY control vaccine. The CDR3 DNA sequence: TGTGCCAGCACCCCGGGTAGCGGGCCCCAGTACTTC. Protein product: CASTPGSGPQYF.